This paragraph reports one T cell receptor beta chain. The antigen is undetermined. Trimming at V came to 4 bases and at J to 4 bases, leaving 4 bases not matched to a gene. This CDR3 contains 16 residues. Germline assignment: CDR1 KGHDR and CDR2 SFDVKD. The entry originates in a study of regulatory T cells in long-lasting Graves disease. Study-wide findings and caveats: There were preferences for TRBV28, TRBJ1-2 and TRBJ2-5 in persistent disease.

Sequencing libraries for TCR beta were prepared with iRepertoire HTBI primers and Arm-PCR of CDR3 regions. TCRdb passed the multiplex PCR reads through MiXCR, listing each CDR3 protein once. The table shows 550,000 to 600,000 distinct CDR3 sequences, with about 16% occurring only once. As for time point: newly diagnosed GD, antithyroid drugs for less than 3 months. Preparation of the TCR library used RNA extracted from PBMCs. This same sample was also taken into another study, of T cells in Graves' hyperthyroidism and ophthalmopathy.

The sequences come from peripheral blood mononuclear cells (PBMCs), collected at new diagnosis, from a patient treated with antithyroid drugs. The sequence was obtained from a man aged 18-30 years with Graves disease. This chain uses TRBV24-1 with TRBJ2-5; 14 bases agree with TRBD2. The CDR3 loop is CATSDLGLAGGETQYF. CDR3 coding DNA: TGTGCCACCAGTGACCTAGGACTAGCGGGAGGAGAGACCCAGTACTTC.